Listed below are T cell receptor beta chains from one sample, sequenced in a study of blood T cells in healthy people across ages. TCRdb re-called the 5' RACE reads with MiXCR, one entry per CDR3 protein. Of 850,000 to 1,100,000 distinct CDR3 sequences listed, roughly two fifths were seen once; the top ten hold around 13%. The sample taken for sequencing was blood. These receptor sequences come from a man between 18 and 35 years old in good health. CDR3s include the opening cysteine and the closing phenylalanine or tryptophan. A D gene is named only where the DNA matches it firmly. Size tells how often a clone was seen (once, few, many) or the class of an expanded clone, and some rows leave it out.

D gene: TRBD1; V gene: TRBV7-2; J gene: TRBJ1-2; clone size: few; CDR3 protein: CASSFLTGQGYGYTF; CDR3 DNA: TGTGCCAGCAGCTTCTTAACCGGACAGGGGTATGGCTACACCTTC
D gene: .; V gene: TRBV7-3; J gene: TRBJ2-3; clone size: few; CDR3 protein: CAASFRGIAAPSTDTQYF; CDR3 DNA: TGTGCCGCCTCCTTCCGCGGTATAGCTGCACCTAGCACAGATACGCAGTATTTT
D gene: .; V gene: TRBV4-2; J gene: TRBJ2-1; clone size: many; CDR3 protein: CASSQPAAGNEQFF; CDR3 DNA: TGTGCCAGCAGCCAACCCGCGGCGGGAAATGAGCAGTTCTTC
D gene: .; V gene: TRBV3-1; J gene: TRBJ1-2; clone size: .; CDR3 protein: CASSQDPQGENGYTF; CDR3 DNA: TGTGCCAGCAGCCAAGATCCCCAGGGAGAAAATGGCTACACCTTC
D gene: .; V gene: TRBV9; J gene: TRBJ2-2; clone size: .; CDR3 protein: CASSVPPGPNTGELFF; CDR3 DNA: TGTGCCAGCAGCGTACCCCCGGGACCGAACACCGGGGAGCTGTTTTTT
D gene: .; V gene: TRBV12-5; J gene: TRBJ2-7; clone size: .; CDR3 protein: CASGLWDDSYEQYF; CDR3 DNA: TGTGCTAGTGGTTTGTGGGACGACTCCTACGAGCAGTACTTC
D gene: .; V gene: TRBV6-2/TRBV6-3; J gene: TRBJ2-5; clone size: .; CDR3 protein: CASSPPSGNEQYF; CDR3 DNA: TGTGCCAGCAGCCCCCCGTCGGGCAATGAGCAGTACTTC
D gene: .; V gene: TRBV7-2; J gene: TRBJ1-4; clone size: .; CDR3 protein: CASSPVRGGEKLFF; CDR3 DNA: TGTGCCAGCAGCCCTGTTCGGGGTGGGGAAAAACTGTTTTTT
D gene: .; V gene: TRBV20-1; J gene: TRBJ2-1; clone size: .; CDR3 protein: CSATDKSDSYNEQFF; CDR3 DNA: TGCAGTGCTACGGACAAATCGGACTCCTACAATGAGCAGTTCTTC
D gene: .; V gene: TRBV7-6; J gene: TRBJ2-5; clone size: .; CDR3 protein: CASSPRTITRLQETQYF; CDR3 DNA: TGTGCCAGCAGCCCCCGGACCATAACTAGGCTACAAGAGACCCAGTACTTC
D gene: .; V gene: TRBV12-5; J gene: TRBJ2-1; clone size: .; CDR3 protein: CASEIGAGAPNEQFF; CDR3 DNA: TGTGCTAGTGAAATTGGGGCAGGCGCACCCAATGAGCAGTTCTTC
D gene: .; V gene: TRBV27; J gene: TRBJ1-6; clone size: .; CDR3 protein: CASRTLTDSPLHF; CDR3 DNA: TGTGCCAGCCGAACCCTAACCGATTCACCCCTCCACTTT
D gene: TRBD2; V gene: TRBV28; J gene: TRBJ2-1; clone size: .; CDR3 protein: CASSRTSGVNEQFF; CDR3 DNA: TGTGCCAGCAGTAGGACTAGCGGGGTAAATGAGCAGTTCTTC
D gene: .; V gene: TRBV5-6; J gene: TRBJ2-3; clone size: .; CDR3 protein: CASSLAPGSGEDTQYF; CDR3 DNA: TGTGCCAGCAGCTTGGCCCCGGGTTCGGGGGAAGATACGCAGTATTTT
D gene: .; V gene: TRBV24-1; J gene: TRBJ2-6; clone size: .; CDR3 protein: CATGDNSGANVLTF; CDR3 DNA: TGTGCCACCGGTGATAACTCTGGGGCCAACGTCCTGACTTTC
D gene: .; V gene: TRBV5-1; J gene: TRBJ2-5; clone size: few; CDR3 protein: CASSLEVLAVKETQYF; CDR3 DNA: TGCGCCAGCAGCTTGGAGGTTTTAGCGGTTAAAGAGACCCAGTACTTC
D gene: .; V gene: TRBV4-3; J gene: TRBJ2-2; clone size: .; CDR3 protein: CASSLGGPSQVSGELFF; CDR3 DNA: TGCGCCAGCAGTTTGGGGGGCCCCTCACAAGTGAGCGGGGAGCTGTTTTTT